These T cell receptor beta chains were read from a single sample in a study of OX40 agonist ivuxolimab in advanced cancers. Clones were read by immunoSEQ multiplex PCR, and TCRdb kept only the in-frame ones, dropping some. The table has 40,000 to 45,000 clones, 90% seen once. The input for sequencing was CD4+ or CD8+ T cells sorted from blood, taken in a trial of the OX40 agonist ivuxolimab. The source is an adult with an advanced solid tumor such as melanoma, head and neck, liver or kidney cancer. CDR3s include the opening cysteine and the closing phenylalanine or tryptophan. The order of the fields is D gene, V gene, J gene, clone size, CDR3 protein, CDR3 DNA. D genes are given only for firm matches. Rows give clone size only sometimes, using once, few, many, or a class for an expanded clone.

D: NA; V: TRBV18; J: TRBJ1-5; size: NA; CDR3: CASSQEVQKPQHF; DNA: TGTGCCAGCTCTCAGGAGGTGCAAAAGCCCCAGCATTTT
D: TRBD2; V: TRBV30; J: TRBJ2-1; size: NA; CDR3: CAWSVGLSGNNEQFF; DNA: TGTGCCTGGAGTGTTGGTTTGAGCGGGAACAATGAGCAGTTCTTC
D: TRBD2; V: TRBV6-6; J: TRBJ2-1; size: NA; CDR3: CASRHTGTSGYNEQFF; DNA: TGTGCCAGCAGGCATACCGGGACTAGCGGTTACAATGAGCAGTTCTTC
D: NA; V: TRBV28; J: TRBJ2-4; size: once; CDR3: CASSFEQGRLVKNIQYF; DNA: TGTGCCAGCAGTTTCGAACAGGGAAGGTTGGTCAAAAACATTCAGTACTTC
D: NA; V: TRBV27; J: TRBJ2-1; size: NA; CDR3: CASKASEIYNEQFF; DNA: TGTGCCAGCAAGGCTAGCGAAATCTACAATGAGCAGTTCTTC
D: NA; V: TRBV18; J: TRBJ1-2; size: once; CDR3: CASSPGEGGYTF; DNA: TGTGCCAGCTCACCAGGGGAAGGTGGCTACACCTTC
D: NA; V: TRBV19; J: TRBJ2-7; size: NA; CDR3: CASSTSEYEQYF; DNA: TGTGCCAGTAGTACCTCGGAGTACGAGCAGTACTTC
D: TRBD1; V: TRBV10-3; J: TRBJ1-1; size: NA; CDR3: CAISYRGTEAFF; DNA: TGTGCCATCAGCTACAGGGGCACTGAAGCTTTCTTT
D: NA; V: TRBV21-1; J: TRBJ1-5; size: once; CDR3: CASSKVSGQGRPSNQPQHF; DNA: TGTGCCAGCAGCAAAGTTTCGGGACAGGGGAGGCCTAGCAATCAGCCCCAGCATTTT
D: NA; V: TRBV9; J: TRBJ2-7; size: NA; CDR3: CASSVGGSINEQYF; DNA: TGTGCCAGCAGCGTAGGAGGGAGCATAAACGAGCAGTACTTC
D: TRBD2; V: TRBV7-8; J: TRBJ2-1; size: NA; CDR3: CASSFVSGRDNEQFF; DNA: TGTGCCAGCAGCTTCGTTAGCGGGAGAGACAATGAGCAGTTCTTC
D: TRBD1; V: TRBV19; J: TRBJ1-1; size: NA; CDR3: CASTLLGRGTEAFF; DNA: TGTGCCAGTACCTTATTGGGCAGGGGGACTGAAGCTTTCTTT
D: TRBD1; V: TRBV28; J: TRBJ1-1; size: NA; CDR3: CASIRGLTEAFF; DNA: TGTGCCAGCATCAGGGGGCTCACTGAAGCTTTCTTT
D: NA; V: TRBV18; J: TRBJ1-1; size: NA; CDR3: CASSPLQMLGPNTEAFF; DNA: TGTGCCAGCTCACCACTTCAGATGTTGGGGCCGAACACTGAAGCTTTCTTT
D: TRBD2; V: TRBV28; J: TRBJ2-1; size: NA; CDR3: CASRNAKGLAGEEEQFF; DNA: TGTGCCAGCAGAAACGCTAAGGGACTAGCGGGGGAGGAGGAGCAGTTCTTC